This T cell receptor (beta chain) was identified in a study of T cells after yellow fever vaccination. V was clipped by 5 bases and J by 0 bases, with 14 bases between them. In germline, CDR1 is MNHEY, CDR2 SMNVEV (reference sequence). This CDR3 has 16 residues. TCRdb reanalysed the 5' RACE reads using MiXCR and keeps one entry per CDR3 protein. The sample yields 510,000 or so distinct CDR3 sequences, 15% to 20% seen once. This clonotype originated in a young man who received the YFV17D yellow fever vaccine. The input for sequencing was PBMCs, taken 15 days after the yellow fever booster vaccination. The chain combines TRBV27 with TRBJ2-4, with D possibly TRBD2 on 5 matching bases. The CDR3 coding sequence is TGTGCCAGCAGTGGAGGTACTTGCATAGCCAAAAACATTCAGTACTTC. Translated, it gives CASSGGTCIAKNIQYF.